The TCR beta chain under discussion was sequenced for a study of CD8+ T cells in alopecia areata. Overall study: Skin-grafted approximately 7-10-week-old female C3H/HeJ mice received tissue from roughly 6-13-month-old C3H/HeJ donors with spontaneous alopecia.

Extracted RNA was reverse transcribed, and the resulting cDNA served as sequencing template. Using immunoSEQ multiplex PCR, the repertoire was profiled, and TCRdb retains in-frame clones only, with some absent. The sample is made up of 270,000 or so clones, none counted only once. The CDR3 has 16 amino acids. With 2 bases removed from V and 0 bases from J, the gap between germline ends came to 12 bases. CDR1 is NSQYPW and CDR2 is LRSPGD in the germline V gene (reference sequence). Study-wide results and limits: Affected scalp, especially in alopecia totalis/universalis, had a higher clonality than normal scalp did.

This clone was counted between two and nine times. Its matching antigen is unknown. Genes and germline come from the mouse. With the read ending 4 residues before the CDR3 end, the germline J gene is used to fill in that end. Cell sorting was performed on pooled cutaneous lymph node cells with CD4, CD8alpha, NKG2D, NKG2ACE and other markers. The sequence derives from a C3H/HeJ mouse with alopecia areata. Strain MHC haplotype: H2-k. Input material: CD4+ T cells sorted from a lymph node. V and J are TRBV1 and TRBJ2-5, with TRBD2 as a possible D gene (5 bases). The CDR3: CTCSAPWALNQDTQYF. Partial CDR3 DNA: TGCACCTGCAGTGCACCCTGGGCCCTTAACCAAGAC.